This T cell receptor beta chain comes out of a study of T-cell memory formation after mild COVID-19. UMIs and sample barcodes were carried by the TCR alpha and TCR beta cDNA libraries that 5'RACE produced using constant-segment primers. Using its own MiXCR run on the 5' RACE reads, TCRdb lists one record per CDR3 protein. The repertoire holds 450,000 or so distinct CDR3 sequences, with 15% to 25% as singletons. Per the germline V gene, CDR1 is SQVTM and CDR2 is ANQGSEA. Trimming took 7 bases from V and 5 from J, leaving 14 bases between them. This CDR3 is built from 12 residues. In this sample, this clonotype turned up a few times.

This sequence originates from an adult woman who had mild COVID-19 (a few samples of this study predate the infection). Cell type and time point are not known. This chain connects TRBV29-1 to TRBJ1-1; tentatively, D is TRBD1 (6 bases). Sequencing was performed on PBMCs or a T cell subset sorted from them (not recorded which). The CDR3 loop reads CSGFGGRTEAFF. In DNA form, the CDR3 reads TGCAGCGGGTTTGGGGGCAGGACTGAAGCTTTCTTT.